The entry below gives a single T cell receptor beta chain sequence along with its context. Its antigen is unknown. These data originate in a study of cytomegalovirus exposure and HLA in healthy donors. About the research overall: A later analysis reported the same platform for the 90 to 150 validation repertoires and the roughly 630 first-cohort repertoires. The study, taken as a whole, reports: The investigators catalogued 150 to 200 TCR beta chains as cytomegalovirus-associated. Within the 120 or so validation repertoires, first-cohort TCR clusters tended to co-occur, according to a later analysis. Confirmation was obtained in vitro that a few CMV-associated chains are specific for CMV antigens.

The assay was immunoSEQ multiplex PCR, and TCRdb's table has in-frame clones only and misses some. Counted here are approximately 82,000 clones, 90% to 95% occurring once; the ten biggest clones make up roughly 0.65%. CDR3 length: 14 residues. This clonotype was obtained from a man younger than 35 in good health and CMV-seronegative. What was sequenced was PBMCs. J is TRBJ1-2 and V is TRBV21-1; the table names TRBD1, a call not compared with the DNA. TRBV21-1 is noted as a pseudogene. The CDR3 protein is CASSLTTGGRGYTF. The CDR3 DNA follows: TGTGCCAGCAGCCTGACCACAGGGGGTCGTGGCTACACCTTC.